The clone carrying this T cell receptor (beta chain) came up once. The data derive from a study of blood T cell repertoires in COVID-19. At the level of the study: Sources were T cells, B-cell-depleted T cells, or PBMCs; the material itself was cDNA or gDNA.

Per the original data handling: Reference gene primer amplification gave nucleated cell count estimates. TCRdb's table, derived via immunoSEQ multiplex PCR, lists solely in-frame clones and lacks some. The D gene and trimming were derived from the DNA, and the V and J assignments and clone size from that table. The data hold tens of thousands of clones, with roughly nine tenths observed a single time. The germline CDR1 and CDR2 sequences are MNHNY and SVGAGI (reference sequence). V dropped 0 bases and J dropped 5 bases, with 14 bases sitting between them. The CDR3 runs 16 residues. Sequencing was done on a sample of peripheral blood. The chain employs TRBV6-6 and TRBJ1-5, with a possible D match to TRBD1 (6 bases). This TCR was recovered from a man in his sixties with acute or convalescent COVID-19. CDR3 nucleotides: TGTGCCAGCAGTTACTCGGGGGACACTAATCATCAGCCCCAGCATTTT. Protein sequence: CASSYSGDTNHQPQHF.